This TCR beta chain was obtained from a study of shared clonotypes between healthy human individuals. Study results and caveats: Compared with clonotypes that all four donors shared, non-shared clonotypes had lower generation probabilities. Among four donors, around 5% of naive CD4 clonotypes were found in common.

Losses at the gene ends were 8 bases for V and 2 bases for J; bases not matched to a gene: 9. The germline V gene has CDR1 MGHDK and CDR2 SYGVNS. This CDR3 has 16 residues. This table comes from immunoSEQ multiplex PCR, and its TCRdb copy is limited to in-frame clones, with some not included. Of more than 1.2 million clones detected, 97% to 99% appear once; the ten largest clones hold roughly 0.35%. Of note for this clone: Its cognate antigen is unknown.

The chain links TRBV25-1 to TRBJ2-1, with 10 bases that match TRBD1. Input material: naive CD4+ T cells sorted from blood. Subset denoted: CD45RA+ positively selected. This receptor was obtained from a man under 40 in good health. The CDR3 nucleotides read TGTGCCAGCCGTGGACGGGACAGGGGCGCCTACAATGAGCAGTTCTTC. It encodes CASRGRDRGAYNEQFF.